A selection of T cell receptor beta chains follows, all from one sample in a study of OX40 agonist ivuxolimab in advanced cancers. Libraries were prepared by immunoSEQ multiplex PCR; TCRdb keeps only in-frame clonotypes and omits some of them. The sample has approximately 13,000 clones, nearly 85% seen once. Material: CD4+ or CD8+ T cells sorted from blood, obtained in a trial of the OX40 agonist ivuxolimab. These receptors all stem from an adult with an advanced solid tumor such as melanoma, head and neck, liver or kidney cancer. Both conserved end residues are part of each CDR3. Each record gives: clone size, D gene, J gene, V gene, CDR3 protein, CDR3 DNA. The D gene is left open where the match is weak. Not all rows give a size; the values are once, few, many and, for expanded clones, a class.

abundance: .
d_gene: TRBD1
j_gene: TRBJ2-7
v_gene: TRBV18
CDR3aa: CASSPDRGQDEQYF
CDR3nt: TGTGCCAGCTCACCCGACAGGGGGCAGGACGAGCAGTACTTC

abundance: few
d_gene: TRBD1
j_gene: TRBJ1-4
v_gene: TRBV28
CDR3aa: CASSQLGTANEKLFF
CDR3nt: TGTGCCAGCAGTCAACTCGGGACAGCGAATGAAAAACTGTTTTTT

abundance: .
d_gene: TRBD2
j_gene: TRBJ2-1
v_gene: TRBV6-5
CDR3aa: CASSLGLADNEQFF
CDR3nt: TGTGCCAGCAGTTTGGGACTAGCGGACAATGAGCAGTTCTTC

abundance: once
d_gene: .
j_gene: TRBJ2-3
v_gene: TRBV29-1
CDR3aa: CSVERTKDTQYF
CDR3nt: TGCAGCGTTGAGAGAACTAAGGATACGCAGTATTTT

abundance: .
d_gene: .
j_gene: TRBJ1-3
v_gene: TRBV18
CDR3aa: CASSNTLQVGNTIYF
CDR3nt: TGTGCCAGCTCAAACACCTTACAGGTTGGAAACACCATATATTTT

abundance: once
d_gene: .
j_gene: TRBJ2-7
v_gene: TRBV7-2
CDR3aa: CASSFRGAYEQYF
CDR3nt: TGTGCCAGCAGCTTCCGGGGGGCATACGAGCAGTACTTC

abundance: once
d_gene: .
j_gene: TRBJ1-5
v_gene: TRBV27
CDR3aa: CASSFFPGGNQPQHF
CDR3nt: TGTGCCAGCAGTTTCTTCCCTGGGGGCAATCAGCCCCAGCATTTT

abundance: .
d_gene: TRBD2
j_gene: TRBJ2-1
v_gene: TRBV29-1
CDR3aa: CSVYGGDKAYEQFF
CDR3nt: TGCAGCGTGTACGGGGGGGATAAGGCATATGAGCAGTTCTTC

abundance: .
d_gene: .
j_gene: TRBJ2-5
v_gene: TRBV14
CDR3aa: CASSQDGPSQETQYF
CDR3nt: TGTGCCAGCAGCCAAGATGGTCCGAGTCAAGAGACCCAGTACTTC

abundance: .
d_gene: .
j_gene: TRBJ2-3
v_gene: TRBV7-3
CDR3aa: CASSLIGDPSTDTQYF
CDR3nt: TGTGCCAGCAGCTTAATCGGCGACCCTAGCACAGATACGCAGTATTTT

abundance: .
d_gene: .
j_gene: TRBJ1-5
v_gene: TRBV19
CDR3aa: CASTAYGGSVSNQPQHF
CDR3nt: TGTGCCAGTACCGCATACGGGGGGTCTGTCAGCAATCAGCCCCAGCATTTT

abundance: .
d_gene: .
j_gene: TRBJ2-1
v_gene: TRBV7-9
CDR3aa: CASSSVTGGVYNEQFF
CDR3nt: TGTGCCAGCAGCTCTGTCACAGGGGGGGTCTACAATGAGCAGTTCTTC

abundance: .
d_gene: .
j_gene: TRBJ2-3
v_gene: TRBV6-1
CDR3aa: CASSEDPSAAADTQYF
CDR3nt: TGTGCCAGCAGTGAAGATCCGAGTGCGGCGGCAGATACGCAGTATTTT

abundance: .
d_gene: TRBD2
j_gene: TRBJ2-1
v_gene: TRBV9
CDR3aa: CASSNSGGSYNEQFF
CDR3nt: TGTGCCAGCAGCAATTCTGGCGGGAGTTACAATGAGCAGTTCTTC

abundance: .
d_gene: TRBD1
j_gene: TRBJ2-5
v_gene: TRBV6-4
CDR3aa: CASSDSAGQGRETQYF
CDR3nt: TGTGCCAGCAGTGACTCAGCGGGACAGGGTAGGGAGACCCAGTACTTC

abundance: .
d_gene: .
j_gene: TRBJ2-7
v_gene: TRBV7-2
CDR3aa: CASSLREASYEQYF
CDR3nt: TGTGCCAGCAGCTTAAGGGAAGCCTCCTACGAGCAGTACTTC

abundance: .
d_gene: .
j_gene: TRBJ1-1
v_gene: TRBV7-9
CDR3aa: CASSSGTGAFF
CDR3nt: TGTGCCAGCAGCTCCGGGACGGGAGCTTTCTTT

abundance: .
d_gene: TRBD1
j_gene: TRBJ2-7
v_gene: TRBV19
CDR3aa: CASSIRGLNYEQYF
CDR3nt: TGTGCCAGTAGTATAAGGGGGCTTAACTACGAGCAGTACTTC

abundance: once
d_gene: .
j_gene: TRBJ2-7
v_gene: TRBV19
CDR3aa: CASSIIRRGSGQSYEQYF
CDR3nt: TGTGCCAGTAGCATCATTCGCAGGGGCTCAGGACAGTCCTACGAGCAGTACTTC

abundance: .
d_gene: .
j_gene: TRBJ2-7
v_gene: TRBV6-5
CDR3aa: CASSLDGYEQYF
CDR3nt: TGTGCCAGCAGTTTAGACGGTTACGAGCAGTACTTC

abundance: few
d_gene: .
j_gene: TRBJ2-2
v_gene: TRBV6-5
CDR3aa: CASFGTGELFF
CDR3nt: TGTGCCAGCTTTGGAACCGGGGAGCTGTTTTTT

abundance: .
d_gene: TRBD2
j_gene: TRBJ2-1
v_gene: TRBV7-9
CDR3aa: CASSALAGEESEQFF
CDR3nt: TGTGCCAGCAGCGCCCTAGCGGGGGAGGAAAGTGAGCAGTTCTTC

abundance: once
d_gene: .
j_gene: TRBJ2-3
v_gene: TRBV6-5
CDR3aa: CASSYSGTTRDTQYF
CDR3nt: TGTGCCAGCAGTTACTCCGGGACCACCCGCGATACGCAGTATTTT

abundance: .
d_gene: .
j_gene: TRBJ2-5
v_gene: TRBV28
CDR3aa: CASSWRGVGQETQYF
CDR3nt: TGTGCCAGCAGCTGGCGTGGGGTTGGCCAAGAGACCCAGTACTTC

abundance: few
d_gene: .
j_gene: TRBJ1-1
v_gene: TRBV12-5
CDR3aa: CASGLGGGTEAFF
CDR3nt: TGTGCTAGTGGTTTGGGCGGTGGAACTGAAGCTTTCTTT

abundance: .
d_gene: .
j_gene: TRBJ1-5
v_gene: TRBV5-1
CDR3aa: CASSALGQSNQPQHF
CDR3nt: TGCGCCAGCAGCGCCCTAGGACAGAGCAATCAGCCCCAGCATTTT

abundance: .
d_gene: .
j_gene: TRBJ1-4
v_gene: TRBV4-2
CDR3aa: CASSPGLREGDEKLFF
CDR3nt: TGTGCCAGCAGCCCCGGACTAAGGGAGGGAGACGAAAAACTGTTTTTT

abundance: .
d_gene: TRBD1
j_gene: TRBJ2-2
v_gene: TRBV7-9
CDR3aa: CASSPGTGNTGELFF
CDR3nt: TGTGCCAGCAGCCCGGGGACAGGGAATACCGGGGAGCTGTTTTTT

abundance: .
d_gene: .
j_gene: TRBJ1-2
v_gene: TRBV2
CDR3aa: CASTNWLSALGYTF
CDR3nt: TGTGCCAGCACCAATTGGCTTAGCGCACTAGGCTACACCTTC

abundance: .
d_gene: TRBD2
j_gene: TRBJ2-2
v_gene: TRBV4-1
CDR3aa: CASSQEASGRGTGELFF
CDR3nt: TGCGCCAGCAGCCAAGAGGCTAGCGGGAGAGGTACCGGGGAGCTGTTTTTT

abundance: .
d_gene: TRBD1
j_gene: TRBJ1-2
v_gene: TRBV9
CDR3aa: CASSVVWTGNGGYTF
CDR3nt: TGTGCCAGCAGCGTAGTTTGGACAGGGAATGGCGGCTACACCTTC

abundance: .
d_gene: TRBD2
j_gene: TRBJ2-5
v_gene: TRBV27
CDR3aa: CASMGWEGRETQYF
CDR3nt: TGTGCCAGCATGGGGTGGGAGGGGAGAGAGACCCAGTACTTC

abundance: .
d_gene: TRBD1
j_gene: TRBJ1-5
v_gene: TRBV11-2
CDR3aa: CASSLGTGTFNQPQHF
CDR3nt: TGTGCCAGCAGCTTAGGGACAGGGACCTTCAATCAGCCCCAGCATTTT

abundance: .
d_gene: .
j_gene: TRBJ2-1
v_gene: TRBV2
CDR3aa: CASSGSAGGEQFF
CDR3nt: TGTGCCAGCAGCGGGAGTGCCGGCGGTGAGCAGTTCTTC

abundance: few
d_gene: TRBD1
j_gene: TRBJ2-7
v_gene: TRBV29-1
CDR3aa: CSVEEEDRDRGYEQYF
CDR3nt: TGCAGCGTTGAAGAAGAGGACCGGGACAGGGGCTACGAGCAGTACTTC

abundance: .
d_gene: .
j_gene: TRBJ2-5
v_gene: TRBV10-3
CDR3aa: CAISDEVETQYF
CDR3nt: TGTGCCATCAGTGATGAAGTGGAGACCCAGTACTTC

abundance: once
d_gene: .
j_gene: TRBJ2-7
v_gene: TRBV27
CDR3aa: CASSLGTEPVYEQYF
CDR3nt: TGTGCCAGCAGTTTAGGGACGGAGCCGGTCTACGAGCAGTACTTC

abundance: .
d_gene: TRBD1
j_gene: TRBJ2-5
v_gene: TRBV6-6
CDR3aa: CASSFWTGERGTQYF
CDR3nt: TGTGCCAGCAGTTTTTGGACAGGGGAAAGGGGGACCCAGTACTTC

abundance: once
d_gene: .
j_gene: TRBJ2-7
v_gene: TRBV2
CDR3aa: CTGEPGWTDNYEQYF
CDR3nt: TGTACCGGGGAGCCCGGATGGACCGATAACTACGAGCAGTACTTC